One and the same sample provided the 31 T cell receptor beta chains below, sequenced in a study of T cell responses to AZD1222 COVID-19 vaccine (dated by TCRdb to about 2021). The method was the immunoSEQ multiplex PCR assay. TCRdb carries this immuneACCESS record with in-frame sequences only. Its versions omit some clonotypes, under half of them owing to an unresolved V gene in the studies checked, with the rest unexplained. The sample records some 110,000 clones, 70% to 90% of which are singletons. The ten largest clones add up to around 8.7% of the sample. The time point label here, explained by the study, means: baseline before first vaccination. Source: peripheral blood, taken on day 0 of AZD1222 vaccination. The origin of the receptors is an adult in good health.

V is TRBV6-6 and J is TRBJ1-1; D unresolved. The germline V gene encodes CDR1 MNHNY and CDR2 SVGAGI (reference sequence). V shed 7 bases and J shed 1 base, with 10 bases lying between them. CDR3 length equals 13 residues. Here the CDR3 reads CASTEVQNTEAFF. CDR3 in DNA: TGTGCCAGCACCGAGGTCCAGAACACTGAAGCTTTCTTT.

This rearrangement joins TRBV7-6 to TRBJ2-7; 13 bases agree with TRBD2. The CDR3 has 15 residues. CDR1 and CDR2 from the germline V gene are SGHVS and FNYEAQ. The ends lost 3 bases at V and 6 bases at J; junction bases unmatched: 5. The CDR3 spells CASSFGLAGVGEQYF. The CDR3 bases are TGTGCCAGCAGCTTTGGACTAGCGGGAGTAGGCGAGCAGTACTTC.

This clone occurred once. The chain couples TRBV4-3 to TRBJ2-3, with D possibly TRBD2 on 6 matching bases. Germline V gives CDR1 LGHNA, CDR2 YSLEER. The ends were cut back, 0 bases at V and 6 bases at J, with 16 bases in the middle. The length of the CDR3 is 16 residues. CDR3: CASSQEYFSGVDTQYF. CDR3 bases: TGCGCCAGCAGCCAAGAGTATTTTAGCGGTGTGGATACGCAGTATTTT.

V is TRBV9 and J is TRBJ1-3; D remains unclear. CDR1 is SGDLS and CDR2 is YYNGEE in the germline V gene. V was trimmed by 0 bases and J by 0 bases, leaving 4 bases between them. CDR3 length: 14 amino acids. In DNA, the CDR3 is TGTGCCAGCAGCGTAGGGGCCTCTGGAAACACCATATATTTT. This codes for CASSVGASGNTIYF.

V usage is TRBV20-1 and J usage is TRBJ2-7, with TRBD1 identical over 7 bases. The germline V gene encodes CDR1 DFQATT and CDR2 SNEGSKA (reference sequence). The trim removed 5 bases at V and 4 bases at J, leaving 2 bases unmatched. The CDR3 totals 11 residues. Here the CDR3 DNA reads TGCAGTGCTTCGACAGGGTACGAGCAGTACTTC. Its translation: CSASTGYEQYF.

This chain's CDR3 is CASRLGELFF. The CDR3 coding sequence is TGTGCCAGCAGGCTAGGGGAGCTGTTTTTT. The chain is built from TRBV6-5 and TRBJ2-2; D is ambiguous. Germline V CDR1 and CDR2: MNHEY, SVGAGI. V was pared by 6 bases and J by 8 bases, with 4 bases between. CDR3 length: 10 residues.

This chain uses TRBV9 with TRBJ1-1; D perhaps matches TRBD1 (6 bases). The V end was cut by 5 bases, the J end by 2 bases, with 16 bases between. The CDR3 length is 15 residues. Germline-derived CDR1 and CDR2 are SGDLS and YYNGEE. In nucleotides, the CDR3 is TGTGCCAGCAGGCCTCCCGGGACACAAAACACTGAAGCTTTCTTT. This sequence encodes CASRPPGTQNTEAFF.

This chain joins TRBV5-4 and TRBJ1-1, with D unclear. The CDR3 contains 13 residues. CDR1 and CDR2 (germline): SGHNT, YYREEE (reference sequence). V gave up 2 bases and J gave up 4 bases, with 9 bases separating them. The CDR3 DNA is TGTGCCAGCAGCTTAAGGGTTGGCACTGAAGCTTTCTTT. This gives the protein CASSLRVGTEAFF.

The rearrangement joins TRBV24-1 to TRBJ1-1, with 8 bases fitting TRBD1. CDR1 and CDR2 from the germline V gene are KGHDR and SFDVKD. The CDR3 is 15 amino acids. The ends lost 4 bases at V and 1 base at J; junction bases unmatched: 4. This CDR3 is CATSEAGTGNTEAFF. The CDR3 DNA reads as TGTGCCACCAGTGAGGCTGGGACAGGGAACACTGAAGCTTTCTTT.

The chain joins TRBV10-3 to TRBJ1-6; TRBD1 agrees at 11 bases. CDR1 is ENHRY and CDR2 is SYGVKD in the germline V gene. This CDR3 contains 18 residues. V lost 3 bases to trimming and J lost 0 bases; unmatched junction nucleotides: 4. CDR3 bases: TGTGCCATCAGTGACGGACAGGGGGCCAACTCCTATAATTCACCCCTCCACTTT. As protein: CAISDGQGANSYNSPLHF.

The rearrangement uses TRBV27 and TRBJ2-5; D is possibly TRBD2 (5 bases). The length of the CDR3 is 15 residues. Germline CDR1 is MNHEY and CDR2 is SMNVEV (reference sequence). V lost 1 base and J lost 4, with 13 bases in between. The CDR3 region is CASSLWTGGGETQYF. CDR3 nucleotides: TGTGCCAGCAGTTTATGGACTGGTGGTGGAGAGACCCAGTACTTC.

This sequence joins TRBV4-1 and TRBJ1-2; 9 bases align to TRBD1. Germline assignment: CDR1 MGHRA and CDR2 YSYEKL. V was pared by 0 bases and J by 7 bases, with 15 bases of the junction left unmatched. This CDR3 comprises 18 residues. The CDR3 region is CASSQEGIRDREARGYTF. DNA of the CDR3: TGCGCCAGCAGCCAAGAAGGGATAAGGGACAGGGAGGCGCGTGGCTACACCTTC.

The chain employs TRBV3-1 (or the pseudogene TRBV3-2) and TRBJ1-1; D is undetermined. The CDR3 is 13 residues long. Germline V gene sequence: CDR1 LGHDT, CDR2 YNNKEL (reference sequence). V was clipped by 1 base and J by 4 bases, with 7 bases between them. The CDR3 DNA reads TGTGCCAGCAGCCAAGGCCAGACCACTGAAGCTTTCTTT. The encoded protein is CASSQGQTTEAFF.

The V and J genes are TRBV6-6 and TRBJ1-3, with TRBD1 matching over 9 bases. The V segment lost 5 bases and the J segment 0 bases; nucleotides outside the gene matches: 5. The length of the CDR3 is 16 residues. Looked up from germline, CDR1 is MNHNY and CDR2 is SVGAGI (reference sequence). DNA of the CDR3: TGTGCCAGCAGTCCGGGACAGGGACTCTCTGGAAACACCATATATTTT. Its protein is CASSPGQGLSGNTIYF.

The chain uses TRBV19 and TRBJ2-1, with 12 bases fitting TRBD2. The CDR3 is 15 amino acids. The germline CDR1 and CDR2 sequences are LNHDA and SQIVND (reference sequence). V was clipped by 6 bases and J by 4 bases; unmatched bases: 4. CDR3 protein: CASSTTSGGYNEQFF. CDR3 sequence (DNA): TGTGCCAGTAGCACAACTAGCGGGGGGTACAATGAGCAGTTCTTC.

In this sample, this clone turned up once. The V gene is TRBV6-6, the J gene TRBJ2-2; D possibly corresponds to TRBD1 (5 bases). The germline V and J ends were trimmed by 2 bases and 4 bases, with 11 bases remaining between them. CDR1 is MNHNY, CDR2 SVGAGI, per germline (reference sequence). The CDR3 totals 15 residues. For the CDR3, the DNA is TGTGCCAGCAGTTACGGCAGGGCCGGCACCGGGGAGCTGTTTTTT. Encoded protein: CASSYGRAGTGELFF.

The rearrangement joins TRBV20-1 to TRBJ2-7; tentatively, D is TRBD1 (6 bases). The CDR3 consists of 13 residues. Germline V CDR1 and CDR2: DFQATT, SNEGSKA (reference sequence). V lost 6 bases to trimming and J lost 2 bases, with 14 bases between them. In DNA form, the CDR3 reads TGCAGTGCGAGTATTCCAGGGGCCTACGAGCAGTACTTC. It specifies CSASIPGAYEQYF.

The chain links TRBV18 to TRBJ1-5; D ambiguous. The CDR3 has 19 amino acids. The V gene lost 5 bases and the J gene lost 0 bases, with 23 bases spanning the gap. Germline loops: CDR1 KGHSH, CDR2 LQKENI. As DNA, the CDR3 is TGTGCCAGCTCATCGCCGCGGGGTAGCAGGTCGGATAGCAATCAGCCCCAGCATTTT. It yields the protein CASSSPRGSRSDSNQPQHF.

The V call is TRBV18, the J call TRBJ2-3; possible D gene TRBD2, 5 bases. From germline, CDR1 is KGHSH and CDR2 LQKENI. The CDR3 runs 13 residues. Trimming shortened V by 5 bases and J by 3 bases, and 9 bases separated the two germline ends. The CDR3 is CASSVLVTDTQYF. CDR3 bases: TGTGCCAGCTCAGTACTAGTGACAGATACGCAGTATTTT.

This clone was counted a few times. The chain links TRBV11-2 to TRBJ1-2; no firm D call. The CDR3 contains 12 residues. V was clipped by 5 bases and J by 5 bases, with 9 bases between them. Germline CDR1 is SGHAT and CDR2 is FQNNGV. The CDR3 DNA follows: TGTGCCAGCAGCGCTTACGAATATGGCTACACCTTC. It translates to CASSAYEYGYTF.

This rearrangement joins TRBV6-2 or TRBV6-3 to TRBJ1-1; D unresolved. Trimming stripped 2 bases from V and 1 base from J, with 5 bases between. The V gene's germline CDR1 is MNHEY and CDR2 SVGEGT. The CDR3 is 13 amino acids. The CDR3 region is CASSYNRNTEAFF. The DNA of the CDR3 is TGTGCCAGCAGTTACAATAGGAACACTGAAGCTTTCTTT.

The chain uses TRBV7-3 and TRBJ1-6; 8 nucleotides agree with TRBD1. V trimming: 5 bases; J trimming: 5 bases; junction bases outside the gene matches: 5. Per germline, CDR1 SGHTA and CDR2 FQGTGA. This CDR3 is built from 15 residues. The DNA of the CDR3 is TGTGCCAGCAGCCAGGGACAGGCCAATAATTCACCCCTCCACTTT. Its translation is CASSQGQANNSPLHF.

The count of this clone is one. This chain connects TRBV30 to TRBJ2-6, with TRBD1 matching over 9 bases. Germline loops: CDR1 GTSNPN, CDR2 SVGIG (reference sequence). The CDR3 is 16 amino acids. J gave up 0 bases and V 8 bases, and 8 bases lay outside the gene matches. CDR3 sequence (DNA): TGTGCCGCTACAGGGGGCCTCACCTCTGGGGCCAACGTCCTGACTTTC. Encoded protein: CAATGGLTSGANVLTF.

The rearrangement joins TRBV6-1 to TRBJ1-2, with D tentatively TRBD1 (5 bases). V dropped 2 bases and J dropped 10 bases, with 17 bases sitting between them. The CDR3 is 14 residues long. Per the germline V gene, CDR1 is MNHNS and CDR2 is SASEGT. CDR3 nucleotides: TGTGCCAGCAGTGAATTTCATTCGGGGCAGCCCTACACCTTC. Translated, it gives CASSEFHSGQPYTF.

The V gene is TRBV7-2, the J gene TRBJ2-7; TRBD1 aligns across 8 bases. Per germline, CDR1 SGHTA and CDR2 FQGNSA. This CDR3 comprises 14 residues. V lost 4 bases, J lost 5 bases, and 7 bases stayed unmatched. The CDR3 reads CASSSNRGTHEQYF. CDR3 sequence (DNA): TGTGCCAGCAGCTCGAACAGGGGGACCCACGAGCAGTACTTC.

The chain has TRBV18 and TRBJ2-1; D is uncertain. The germline CDR1 and CDR2 sequences are KGHSH and LQKENI. The length of the CDR3 is 11 residues. Trimming pared 5 bases from V and 7 bases from J, leaving 6 bases between. The CDR3 here is CASSAQNEQFF. The DNA for the CDR3 is TGTGCCAGCTCAGCTCAGAATGAGCAGTTCTTC.

The gene calls are TRBV5-6 and TRBJ2-3; D uncertain. V lost 2 bases and J lost 1, with 11 bases in between. The CDR3 extends over 15 amino acids. In germline, CDR1 is SGHDT, CDR2 YYEEEE. CDR3 region: CASSFISGGTDTQYF. In nucleotides, the CDR3 is TGTGCCAGCAGCTTTATATCCGGAGGCACAGATACGCAGTATTTT.

The chain recombines TRBV7-2 with TRBJ1-1; TRBD1 might be the D (6 bases). The CDR3 has 12 amino acids. Germline V lookup: CDR1 SGHTA, CDR2 FQGNSA. Trimming left V 1 base short and J 8 bases short, with 8 bases between. CDR3 residues: CASSLGTAEAFF. The DNA of the CDR3 is TGTGCCAGCAGCTTAGGGACAGCCGAAGCTTTCTTT.

The J gene is TRBJ2-1, the V gene TRBV7-9; 8 bases are a match to TRBD1. The CDR3 length is 14 residues. J was trimmed by 7 bases and V by 3 bases; bases with no gene match: 5. The germline CDR1 and CDR2 sequences are SEHNR and FQNEAQ (reference sequence). Here the CDR3 DNA reads TGTGCCAGCAGCTTCGGGACAGGTGCTAATGAGCAGTTCTTC. Its protein is CASSFGTGANEQFF.

The chain links TRBV18 to TRBJ2-6, with D perhaps TRBD2 (6 bases). CDR3 length equals 16 residues. CDR1 is KGHSH, CDR2 LQKENI, per germline. Trimming removed 3 bases from V and 0 bases from J, with 9 bases in between. The CDR3, as DNA: TGTGCCAGCTCACCCCGCGGGATCTCTGGGGCCAACGTCCTGACTTTC. Translation: CASSPRGISGANVLTF.

This clone was observed a handful of times. This chain joins TRBV7-2 and TRBJ2-2; 14 positions agree with TRBD2. CDR1 is SGHTA and CDR2 is FQGNSA in the germline V gene. The V gene end was trimmed by 10 bases and the J gene end by 3 bases; junction bases not matched to a gene: 13. This CDR3 contains 18 residues. The CDR3: CATTGTSGGNAYTGELFF. The CDR3 DNA follows: TGTGCCACCACCGGGACTAGCGGGGGAAACGCTTACACCGGGGAGCTGTTTTTT.